This passage covers 30 T cell receptor beta chains from one sample sequenced in a study of T-cell memory formation after mild COVID-19. TCRdb ran MiXCR on the 5' RACE reads and lists one entry per CDR3 protein. The table includes 450,000 to 700,000 distinct CDR3 sequences, approximately 18% detected once. The material sequenced was PBMCs or a T cell subset sorted from them (not recorded which). All receptors come from an adult woman who had mild COVID-19 (a few samples of this study predate the infection). Cell type and time point are not known.

This clonotype was counted between two and nine times. The rearrangement uses TRBV14 and TRBJ1-1; possibly TRBD1 for D (5 bases). Trimming left V 4 bases short and J 4 bases short, with 19 bases between. Looked up from germline, CDR1 is SGHDN and CDR2 is FVKESK. The CDR3 extends over 16 amino acids. The CDR3 loop reads CASSLPGVMRGTEAFF. The CDR3 DNA reads as TGTGCCAGCAGCCTCCCGGGGGTCATGCGCGGCACTGAAGCTTTCTTT.

This clonotype was picked up many times. This chain connects TRBV5-1 to TRBJ2-2; no clear D. The CDR3 spans 15 residues. Germline lookup yields CDR1 SGHRS and CDR2 YFSETQ. The V end lost 5 bases, the J end lost 0 bases, and 11 bases lay between the germline ends. As DNA, the CDR3 is TGCGCCAGCAGTTTTCGGCTGACGAACACCGGGGAGCTGTTTTTT. Translated: CASSFRLTNTGELFF. Combining the CDR3 with reference TRBV5-1 and TRBJ2-2 gives the whole variable domain KAGVTQTPRYLIKTRGQQVTLSCSPISGHRSVSWYQQTPGQGLQFLFEYFSETQRNKGNFPGRFSGRQFSNSRSEMNVSTLELGDSALYLCASSFRLTNTGELFFGEGSRLTVL.

J is TRBJ2-3 and V is TRBV10-3, with 13 positions matching TRBD2. Germline assignment: CDR1 ENHRY and CDR2 SYGVKD. V lost 5 bases, J lost 0 bases, and 5 bases stayed unmatched. CDR3 length equals 17 residues. CDR3 sequence: CAISRLAGGTSTDTQYF. Written as DNA, the CDR3 is TGTGCCATCAGTAGACTAGCGGGGGGAACTAGCACAGATACGCAGTATTTT.

The chain is built from TRBV5-5 and TRBJ2-5; D unclear. CDR3 length equals 13 residues. In germline, CDR1 is SGHKS, CDR2 YYEKEE (reference sequence). Trimming left V 3 bases short and J 4 bases short, with 10 bases between. As DNA, the CDR3 is TGTGCCAGCAGCTCGGTACATGCAGAGACCCAGTACTTC. This translates into CASSSVHAETQYF.

This clonotype turned up a few times. The chain carries TRBV25-1 and TRBJ2-5; 7 nucleotides align to TRBD1. Trimming at V came to 1 base and at J to 5 bases, leaving 10 bases not matched to a gene. The CDR3 is 16 amino acids. Germline CDR1 and CDR2: MGHDK and SYGVNS. The CDR3: CASSEWGQGEAETQYF. The CDR3 nucleotides are TGTGCCAGCAGTGAATGGGGGCAGGGGGAAGCGGAGACCCAGTACTTC.

This chain joins TRBV27 and TRBJ2-3; TRBD1 aligns across 7 bases. The trim removed 3 bases at V and 3 bases at J, leaving 3 bases unmatched. The CDR3 has 14 amino acids. The germline V gene has CDR1 MNHEY and CDR2 SMNVEV (reference sequence). DNA of the CDR3: TGTGCCAGCAGTTTTACAGGGGTGACAGATACGCAGTATTTT. Translation: CASSFTGVTDTQYF.

This clonotype was found many times. This chain uses TRBV7-9 with TRBJ2-7; D not resolved. This CDR3 has 13 amino acids. Trimming stripped 3 bases from V and 3 bases from J, with 9 bases between. Germline-derived CDR1 and CDR2 are SEHNR and FQNEAQ (reference sequence). The CDR3 nucleotides read TGTGCCAGCAGCTTGCCGCCCCACTACGAGCAGTACTTC. Its translation is CASSLPPHYEQYF.

This chain links TRBV9 with TRBJ2-3, with 12 bases that match TRBD2. The CDR3 covers 17 residues. Trimming at V came to 3 bases and at J to 5 bases, leaving 10 bases not matched to a gene. Looked up from germline, CDR1 is SGDLS and CDR2 is YYNGEE. CDR3 DNA: TGTGCCAGCAGCGCCGAAACTAGCGGGAGGTGGGAAGATACGCAGTATTTT. Protein product: CASSAETSGRWEDTQYF.

This clonotype was seen a handful of times. The gene calls are TRBV30 and TRBJ1-1; D gene unclear. Deletions cut 3 bases from V and 4 bases from J, with 9 bases between. The CDR3 loop spans 12 amino acids. CDR1 is GTSNPN and CDR2 is SVGIG in the germline V gene (reference sequence). The CDR3 DNA reads TGTGCCTGGAGAGCCGGTCCCACTGAAGCTTTCTTT. It is translated as CAWRAGPTEAFF.

DNA of the CDR3: TGCGCCAGCAGCTTGCTAGATGTCTCGAACACCGGGGAGCTGTTTTTT. This sequence encodes CASSLLDVSNTGELFF. This rearrangement joins TRBV5-1 to TRBJ2-2; D unclear. Germline V CDR1 and CDR2: SGHRS, YFSETQ. CDR3 size: 16 residues. Trimming removed 1 base from V and 0 bases from J, with 10 bases in between.

Only a few counts were recorded for this clonotype. The CDR3 nucleotides are TGTGCCAGCAGCTTAGCGGCTTACAGCACAGATACGCAGTATTTT. Translating gives CASSLAAYSTDTQYF. V and J are TRBV7-2 and TRBJ2-3; no clear D. Trimming removed 0 bases from V and 0 bases from J, with 7 bases in between. Germline CDR1 is SGHTA and CDR2 is FQGNSA. CDR3 length: 15 amino acids.

This clonotype was seen a handful of times. The rearrangement joins TRBV5-1 to TRBJ2-7; TRBD2 matches at 13 bases. Germline trimming cut 3 bases from V and 4 bases from J; bases unmatched to any gene: 7. The CDR3 is 16 amino acids. CDR1 and CDR2 (germline): SGHRS, YFSETQ. The DNA for the CDR3 is TGCGCCAGCAGCTCGGGACTAGCGGGAAAACTGTACGAGCAGTACTTC. It codes for CASSSGLAGKLYEQYF.

J is TRBJ2-3 and V is TRBV20-1; TRBD2 matches at 12 bases. With 4 bases clipped from V and 7 bases from J, the junction kept 12 bases outside the gene matches. Germline CDR1 DFQATT, CDR2 SNEGSKA (reference sequence). The CDR3 is made up of 16 amino acids. The CDR3 DNA reads TGCAGTGCTACCGGACTAGCGGGGCCCACATCAAATACGCAGTATTTT. Translating gives CSATGLAGPTSNTQYF.

V gene TRBV19 combines with J gene TRBJ2-3; TRBD1 matches 8 bases. With 6 bases clipped from V and 0 bases from J, the junction kept 5 bases outside the gene matches. Germline loops: CDR1 LNHDA, CDR2 SQIVND (reference sequence). This CDR3 contains 15 residues. The DNA of the CDR3 is TGTGCCAGTAGCGAGACAGGGGCTAGCACAGATACGCAGTATTTT. Its translation is CASSETGASTDTQYF. The variable domain in full, completed from reference TRBV19 and TRBJ2-3, reads DGGITQSPKYLFRKEGQNVTLSCEQNLNHDAMYWYRQDPGQGLRLIYYSQIVNDFQKGDIAEGYSVSREKKESFPLTVTSAQKNPTAFYLCASSETGASTDTQYFGPGTRLTVL.

This clonotype has just a few counts. The rearrangement joins TRBV15 to TRBJ1-2; maybe TRBD1 (5 bases). Germline V gives CDR1 LNHNV, CDR2 YYDKDF (reference sequence). This CDR3 has 13 amino acids. V lost 7 bases and J 2 bases, leaving 11 bases between the germline ends. In DNA, the CDR3 is TGTGCCACCACCCTGGGACGGAACTATGGCTACACCTTC. It translates to CATTLGRNYGYTF.

In its sample, this clonotype was seen a few times. The chain couples TRBV10-3 to TRBJ2-7; perhaps TRBD2 as D (5 bases). Germline V gives CDR1 ENHRY, CDR2 SYGVKD. Trimming removed 3 bases from V and 5 bases from J, with 20 bases in between. This CDR3 has 16 residues. The CDR3 reads CAISDPEVGVLDEQYF. DNA of the CDR3: TGTGCCATCAGTGACCCGGAGGTCGGGGTTTTGGACGAGCAGTACTTC.

V is TRBV29-1 and J is TRBJ2-7; D call uncertain. The CDR3 covers 13 residues. V lost 2 bases to trimming and J lost 2 bases, with 10 bases between them. Per the germline V gene, CDR1 is SQVTM and CDR2 is ANQGSEA. CDR3: CSVESHIPYEQYF. CDR3 DNA: TGCAGCGTTGAATCGCACATTCCCTACGAGCAGTACTTC.

The chain uses TRBV4-3 and TRBJ1-2, with 7 bases lining up with TRBD1. CDR1 and CDR2 (germline): LGHNA, YSLEER. This CDR3 has 14 residues. V trimming: 0 bases; J trimming: 8 bases; junction bases outside the gene matches: 6. CDR3 sequence: CASSQDRTGGGYTF. The DNA of the CDR3 is TGCGCCAGCAGCCAAGATAGGACAGGTGGCGGCTACACCTTC.

In this sample, this clonotype turned up a few times. The chain has TRBV9 and TRBJ2-1; D gene uncertain. CDR3 length equals 15 residues. Trimming took 4 bases from V and 4 from J, leaving 15 bases between them. Per the germline V gene, CDR1 is SGDLS and CDR2 is YYNGEE. The CDR3 coding sequence is TGTGCCAGCAGCCCAACCACCGGACCATACAATGAGCAGTTCTTC. Translating it yields CASSPTTGPYNEQFF.

Only a few counts were recorded for this clonotype. The chain carries TRBV9 and TRBJ2-2; TRBD2 matches at 8 bases. The germline CDR1 and CDR2 sequences are SGDLS and YYNGEE. Trimming removed 2 bases from V and 5 bases from J; junction bases left unmatched: 14. The CDR3 runs 18 residues. CDR3: CASSVTYWGAGETGELFF. As DNA, the CDR3 is TGTGCCAGCAGCGTCACTTATTGGGGAGCGGGAGAAACCGGGGAGCTGTTTTTT.

The genes are TRBV6-2 or TRBV6-3 and TRBJ1-1, with D unresolved. Germline CDR1 is MNHEY and CDR2 is SVGEGT. The V end lost 7 bases, the J end lost 4 bases, and 19 bases lay between the germline ends. This CDR3 comprises 15 residues. The chain's CDR3 is CASIRAPISGTEAFF. CDR3 nucleotide sequence: TGTGCCAGCATACGGGCCCCCATATCGGGCACTGAAGCTTTCTTT.

The chain has TRBV11-2 and TRBJ2-1; no definite D call. Germline values: CDR1 SGHAT, CDR2 FQNNGV. Trimming pared 5 bases from V and 0 bases from J, leaving 17 bases between. The CDR3 length is 17 residues. CDR3 coding DNA: TGTGCCAGCAGCCTTAGGGTAGGCAAGAGCTCCTACAATGAGCAGTTCTTC. Its translation is CASSLRVGKSSYNEQFF.

The gene calls are TRBV20-1 and TRBJ2-5, with 7 positions matching TRBD2. CDR3 size: 15 residues. V lost 1 base and J lost 1; bases outside the gene matches: 6. Germline CDR1 is DFQATT and CDR2 is SNEGSKA (reference sequence). The CDR3 protein is CSARVILALQETQYF. CDR3 sequence (DNA): TGCAGTGCTAGAGTCATACTAGCGCTCCAAGAGACCCAGTACTTC.

This clonotype was counted between two and nine times. The genes are TRBV30 and TRBJ2-1; D possibly matches TRBD1 or TRBD2 (5 bases each). This CDR3 comprises 12 residues. V was shortened by 3 bases and J by 7 bases, with 10 bases between the two germline ends. Germline V CDR1 and CDR2: GTSNPN, SVGIG (reference sequence). Here the CDR3 reads CAWSVGANEQFF. In DNA form, the CDR3 reads TGTGCCTGGAGCGTCGGGGCTAATGAGCAGTTCTTC.

J is TRBJ2-3 and V is TRBV7-3; no reliable D call. V shed 4 bases and J shed 3 bases, with 11 bases lying between them. CDR1 and CDR2 from the germline V gene are SGHTA and FQGTGA. The CDR3 covers 14 residues. The CDR3 DNA reads TGTGCCAGCAGCTCCCTTACCGGGACAGATACGCAGTATTTT. Translating gives CASSSLTGTDTQYF.

This rearrangement joins TRBV7-9 to TRBJ1-1; TRBD1 aligns across 8 bases. The CDR3 runs to 16 residues. Germline CDR1 and CDR2: SEHNR and FQNEAQ (reference sequence). With V trimmed by 5 bases and J by 1 base, 9 bases remained unmatched. CDR3 loop: CASSLSYGTGNTEAFF. The CDR3 region has the DNA TGTGCCAGCAGCCTTTCGTACGGGACAGGGAACACTGAAGCTTTCTTT.

The V and J genes are TRBV7-9 and TRBJ1-2, with a weak D call TRBD1 (6 bases). Trimming pared 3 bases from V and 6 bases from J, leaving 14 bases between. Per germline, CDR1 SEHNR and CDR2 FQNEAQ (reference sequence). CDR3 size: 14 residues. The CDR3 spells CASSLGTYYNGYTF. The CDR3 nucleotides are TGTGCCAGCAGCTTGGGGACATACTACAATGGCTACACCTTC. Complete variable domain (other parts from reference TRBV7-9 and TRBJ1-2): DTGVSQNPRHKITKRGQNVTFRCDPISEHNRLYWYRQTLGQGPEFLTYFQNEAQLEKSRLLSDRFSAERPKGSFSTLEIQRTEQGDSAMYLCASSLGTYYNGYTFGSGTRLTVV.

This clonotype was detected only a few times. As DNA, the CDR3 is TGTGCCAGCAGTGAGACACCGACAACGGGACCTTACTTC. Translated, it gives CASSETPTTGPYF. V gene TRBV2 combines with J gene TRBJ2-7; D might be TRBD1 or TRBD2, each matching 5 bases. The CDR3 covers 13 residues. Germline-derived CDR1 and CDR2 are SNHLY and FYNNEI. V lost 3 bases to trimming and J lost 13 bases, with 19 bases between them.

This clonotype was seen a handful of times. This rearrangement joins TRBV20-1 to TRBJ2-1; D is unresolved. CDR3 length: 14 residues. The V gene lost 0 bases and the J gene lost 9 bases, with 15 bases spanning the gap. The V gene's germline CDR1 is DFQATT and CDR2 SNEGSKA (reference sequence). CDR3 nucleotides: TGCAGTGCTAGAGATCGGAGACCCTATCCTGAGCAGTTCTTC. Translated, it gives CSARDRRPYPEQFF.

The chain links TRBV9 to TRBJ2-2; 11 nucleotides align to TRBD2. After removal of 0 bases from V and 4 bases from J, the junction contained 8 bases not matched to a gene. The CDR3 covers 18 residues. Germline CDR1 is SGDLS and CDR2 is YYNGEE. The CDR3 DNA reads as TGTGCCAGCAGCGTAGCTACGCGACTAGCGGGATTCACCGGGGAGCTGTTTTTT. This codes for CASSVATRLAGFTGELFF.